One and the same sample provided the 17 T cell receptor beta chains below, sequenced in a study of blood T cell repertoires in COVID-19. Clones were read by immunoSEQ multiplex PCR, and TCRdb kept only the in-frame ones, dropping some. The sample has 170,000 or so clones; roughly 83% are singletons. What was sequenced was peripheral blood. Every receptor here comes from a woman between 40 and 50 years old with COVID-19, enrolled during active disease.

The chain joins TRBV7-2 to TRBJ2-3; 9 bases are shared with TRBD2. The V and J ends lost 5 bases and 4 bases, in that order; junction bases with no gene match: 10. CDR3 length: 16 amino acids. CDR1 SGHTA and CDR2 FQGNSA come from the germline V gene. CDR3 region: CASSVLAGVYSDTQYF. The CDR3 DNA sequence: TGTGCCAGCAGCGTGTTAGCGGGAGTCTACTCAGATACGCAGTATTTT.

V usage is TRBV7-2 and J usage is TRBJ1-1; a possible D gene is TRBD1 (5 bases). V lost 1 base and J 5 bases, leaving 11 bases between the germline ends. Per germline, CDR1 SGHTA and CDR2 FQGNSA. There are 14 residues in the CDR3. The CDR3 spells CASSLGRGRTEAFF. CDR3 DNA sequence: TGTGCCAGCAGCTTAGGGCGGGGGAGAACTGAAGCTTTCTTT.

CDR3 in amino acids: CATSAGAPGPQHF. DNA for the CDR3: TGTGCCACCAGTGCAGGGGCCCCTGGGCCCCAGCATTTT. The V and J genes are TRBV24-1 and TRBJ1-5; the D gene is possibly TRBD1 (6 bases). Trimming stripped 5 bases from V and 9 bases from J, with 13 bases between. The CDR3 consists of 13 residues. Germline values: CDR1 KGHDR, CDR2 SFDVKD.

This clone was counted ten times or more. The CDR3 DNA follows: TGTGCCGGGACCGACTCCGGGGGCACCGGGGAGCTGTTTTTT. Translated: CAGTDSGGTGELFF. The V gene is TRBV7-9, the J gene TRBJ2-2, with TRBD2 as a possible D gene (6 bases). Trimming shortened V by 11 bases and J by 4 bases, and 17 bases separated the two germline ends. Per germline, CDR1 SEHNR and CDR2 FQNEAQ (reference sequence). The CDR3 extends over 14 amino acids. The whole variable domain, filled in from reference TRBV7-9 and TRBJ2-2, reads DTGVSQNPRHKITKRGQNVTFRCDPISEHNRLYWYRQTLGQGPEFLTYFQNEAQLEKSRLLSDRFSAERPKGSFSTLEIQRTEQGDSAMYLCAGTDSGGTGELFFGEGSRLTVL.

The chain has TRBV5-4 and TRBJ1-2; 10 bases agree with TRBD1. The germline V gene encodes CDR1 SGHNT and CDR2 YYREEE (reference sequence). This CDR3 is 16 amino acids long. Losses at the gene ends were 3 bases for V and 5 bases for J; bases not matched to a gene: 10. CDR3 nucleotides: TGTGCCAGCAGCTCGCTAGGACAGGGGGAAGGGTATGGCTACACCTTC. Its translation is CASSSLGQGEGYGYTF.

The J gene is TRBJ1-1, the V gene TRBV7-5. TRBV7-5 is tagged as a pseudogene. This CDR3 is built from 11 residues. This CDR3 is CVRSTRSEAFF. The CDR3 nucleotides are TGTGTCAGAAGCACCCGGTCGGAAGCTTTCTTT.

The gene calls are TRBV24-1 and TRBJ1-5, with a tentative D call TRBD1 (5 bases). From germline, CDR1 is KGHDR and CDR2 SFDVKD. The CDR3 runs to 12 residues. The germline V and J ends were trimmed by 9 bases and 6 bases, with 11 bases remaining between them. In nucleotides, the CDR3 is TGTGCCACCGCAGCAGGGTTTCAGCCCCAGCATTTT. This encodes CATAAGFQPQHF.

This chain joins TRBV29-1 and TRBJ1-2, with D unclear. The CDR3 runs to 11 residues. V was pared by 3 bases and J by 5 bases, with 7 bases between. From germline, CDR1 is SQVTM and CDR2 ANQGSEA. CDR3 coding DNA: TGCAGCGTTGAGGTTAGATATGGCTACACCTTC. Protein: CSVEVRYGYTF. Variable domain in full (rest from reference TRBV29-1 and TRBJ1-2): SAVISQKPSRDICQRGTSLTIQCQVDSQVTMMFWYRQQPGQSLTLIATANQGSEATYESGFVIDKFPISRPNLTFSTLTVSNMSPEDSSIYLCSVEVRYGYTFGSGTRLTVV.

Note on this clone: A junction end diverges from the germline sequence, so it may reflect a read error. This rearrangement joins TRBV24-1 to TRBJ2-1, with D perhaps matching TRBD1 (5 bases). Germline V gives CDR1 KGHDR, CDR2 SFDVKD. The CDR3 runs 14 residues. The CDR3 nucleotides are TGTGCCACCAGTGATCCAGGGCCCTACACTGAGCAGTTCTTC. Protein: CATSDPGPYTEQFF.

This clone was seen a single time. This chain joins TRBV19 and TRBJ1-4; D is unresolved. Germline CDR1 reads LNHDA; CDR2 reads SQIVND (reference sequence). The ends were cut back, 2 bases at V and 8 bases at J, with 6 bases in the middle. This CDR3 is built from 12 residues. CDR3 bases: TGTGCCAGTAGTATAACGGAGGAAAAACTGTTTTTT. It yields the protein CASSITEEKLFF.

The CDR3 DNA follows: TGTGCCAGTAGTATGAGACTGGATGGCTACACCTTC. This sequence encodes CASSMRLDGYTF. This chain uses TRBV19 with TRBJ1-2; D unresolved. The CDR3 covers 12 residues. V lost 3 bases and J 6 bases, leaving 8 bases between the germline ends. Germline lookup yields CDR1 LNHDA and CDR2 SQIVND (reference sequence).

The rearrangement joins TRBV25-1 to TRBJ2-3; D unresolved. The ends were cut back, 4 bases at V and 2 bases at J, with 10 bases in the middle. This CDR3 contains 14 residues. Germline V CDR1 and CDR2: MGHDK, SYGVNS. Written as DNA, the CDR3 is TGTGCCAGCAGTGCCTCTCTCTACACAGATACGCAGTATTTT. Its protein is CASSASLYTDTQYF.

This clone was counted once. The chain is built from TRBV18 and TRBJ1-5; D gene uncertain. The CDR3 is 15 amino acids. The germline CDR1 and CDR2 sequences are KGHSH and LQKENI. The V and J ends lost 1 base and 5 bases respectively, with 12 bases between them. The CDR3 DNA reads TGTGCCAGCTCACCACGTGCAGGCATGTATCAGCCCCAGCATTTT. It specifies CASSPRAGMYQPQHF.

This clone has just one count. The chain combines TRBV7-9 with TRBJ2-3; perhaps TRBD1 as D (5 bases). Germline CDR1 and CDR2: SEHNR and FQNEAQ (reference sequence). Between the trimmed V and J ends, which lost 1 base and 5 bases, there was a span of 10 bases. This CDR3 has 14 residues. The CDR3 bases are TGTGCCAGCAGCTTAGTCCAGGGTGGAGATACGCAGTATTTT. Amino acid sequence: CASSLVQGGDTQYF.

This chain connects TRBV18 to TRBJ2-7; D is possibly TRBD2 (6 bases). The CDR3 runs 14 residues. Germline assignment: CDR1 KGHSH and CDR2 LQKENI. Trimming shortened V by 0 bases and J by 3 bases, and 9 bases separated the two germline ends. CDR3 in DNA: TGTGCCAGCTCACCACCGGAGGGCCGCTACGAGCAGTACTTC. Amino acid sequence: CASSPPEGRYEQYF. Full variable domain (rest looked up from reference TRBV18 and TRBJ2-7): NAGVMQNPRHLVRRRGQEARLRCSPMKGHSHVYWYRQLPEEGLKFMVYLQKENIIDESGMPKERFSAEFPKEGPSILRIQQVVRGDSAAYFCASSPPEGRYEQYFGPGTRLTVT.

The V call is TRBV10-1, the J call TRBJ2-1, with D unresolved. The V and J ends lost 3 bases and 7 bases respectively, with 7 bases between them. Germline V gives CDR1 WNHNN, CDR2 SYGVQD (reference sequence). This CDR3 has 12 residues. The CDR3 region is CASSDHRNEQFF. The CDR3 DNA follows: TGCGCCAGCAGTGACCACAGAAATGAGCAGTTCTTC.

In its sample, this clone was seen once. This chain joins TRBV5-1 and TRBJ1-1; maybe TRBD1 (6 bases). Germline lookup yields CDR1 SGHRS and CDR2 YFSETQ. V lost 3 bases and J lost 0, with 15 bases in between. CDR3 size: 16 residues. CDR3 amino acids: CASSSYYRVMNTEAFF. In nucleotides, the CDR3 is TGCGCCAGCAGCTCCTACTACAGGGTCATGAACACTGAAGCTTTCTTT.